These 2 T cell receptor beta chains share one sample of origin, sequenced in a study of blood T cells in healthy people across ages (dated by TCRdb to the mid-2010s). The library was made by 5' RACE. Data came from an Illumina HiSeq 2500. A second PCR of about 7 to 12 cycles was run with a J-beta primer mix and a sample-barcoded 5' primer. TCRdb trimmed the raw reads at Q25, called clones with MiXCR and kept productive beta chains. Entries that share a CDR3 protein sequence are merged under the most common genes and DNA. In this sample the table shows around 1,000,000 distinct CDR3 sequences, 20% to 25% of which occur a single time. The ten biggest clones cover approximately 0.71% of the sample. A further study also used this sample, focusing on T cells of mothers and their children.

Sequenced sample: blood. These receptors all stem from a girl aged 2 to 9 in good health.

The rearrangement uses TRBV6-5 and TRBJ1-1, with 7 positions matching TRBD1. Trimming removed 8 bases from V and 8 bases from J; junction bases left unmatched: 5. Germline V gives CDR1 MNHEY, CDR2 SVGAGI. The CDR3 covers 11 residues. CDR3 bases: TGTGCCAGCCGACAGGGTGGGGAAGCTTTCTTT. As protein: CASRQGGEAFF.

The gene calls are TRBV5-1 and TRBJ2-3; D remains unclear. The CDR3 runs to 9 residues. Trimming removed 7 bases from V and 7 bases from J, with 4 bases in between. CDR1 and CDR2 from the germline V gene are SGHRS and YFSETQ. This CDR3 reads CASRYTQYF. CDR3 sequence (DNA): TGCGCCAGCCGTTATACGCAGTATTTT. Full variable domain (missing parts from reference TRBV5-1 and TRBJ2-3): KAGVTQTPRYLIKTRGQQVTLSCSPISGHRSVSWYQQTPGQGLQFLFEYFSETQRNKGNFPGRFSGRQFSNSRSEMNVSTLELGDSALYLCASRYTQYFGPGTRLTVL.